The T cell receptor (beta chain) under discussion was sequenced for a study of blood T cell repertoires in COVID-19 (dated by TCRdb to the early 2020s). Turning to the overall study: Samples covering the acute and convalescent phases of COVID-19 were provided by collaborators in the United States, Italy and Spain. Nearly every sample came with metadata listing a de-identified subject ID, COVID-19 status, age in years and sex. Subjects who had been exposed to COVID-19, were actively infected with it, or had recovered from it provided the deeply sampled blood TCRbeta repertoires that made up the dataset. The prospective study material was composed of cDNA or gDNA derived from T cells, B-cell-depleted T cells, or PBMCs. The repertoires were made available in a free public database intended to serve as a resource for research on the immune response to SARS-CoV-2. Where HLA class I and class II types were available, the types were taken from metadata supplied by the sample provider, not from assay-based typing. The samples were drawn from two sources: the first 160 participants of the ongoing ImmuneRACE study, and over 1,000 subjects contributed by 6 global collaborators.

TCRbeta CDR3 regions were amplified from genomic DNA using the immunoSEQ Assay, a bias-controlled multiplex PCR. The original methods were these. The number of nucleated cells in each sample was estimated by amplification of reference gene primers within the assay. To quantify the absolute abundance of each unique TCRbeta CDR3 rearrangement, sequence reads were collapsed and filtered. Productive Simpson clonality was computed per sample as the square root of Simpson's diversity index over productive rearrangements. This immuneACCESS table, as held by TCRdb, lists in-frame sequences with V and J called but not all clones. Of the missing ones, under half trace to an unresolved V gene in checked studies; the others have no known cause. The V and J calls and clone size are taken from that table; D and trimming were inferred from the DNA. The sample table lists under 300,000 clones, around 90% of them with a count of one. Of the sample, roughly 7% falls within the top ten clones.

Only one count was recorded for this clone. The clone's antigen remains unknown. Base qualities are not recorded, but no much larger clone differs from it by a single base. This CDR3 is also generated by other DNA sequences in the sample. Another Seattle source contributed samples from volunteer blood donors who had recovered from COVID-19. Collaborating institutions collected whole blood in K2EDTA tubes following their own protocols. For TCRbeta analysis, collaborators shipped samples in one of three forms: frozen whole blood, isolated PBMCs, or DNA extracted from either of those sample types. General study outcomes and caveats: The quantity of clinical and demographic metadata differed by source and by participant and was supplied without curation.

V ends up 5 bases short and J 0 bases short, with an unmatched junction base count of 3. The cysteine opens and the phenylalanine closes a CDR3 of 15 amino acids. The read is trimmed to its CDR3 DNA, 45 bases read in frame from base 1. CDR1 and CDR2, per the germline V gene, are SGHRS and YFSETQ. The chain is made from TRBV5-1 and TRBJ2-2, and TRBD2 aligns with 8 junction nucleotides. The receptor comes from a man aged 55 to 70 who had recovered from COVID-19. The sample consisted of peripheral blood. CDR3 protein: CASSFSGANTGELFF. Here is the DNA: TGCGCCAGCAGTTTTAGCGGGGCGAACACCGGGGAGCTGTTTTTT.